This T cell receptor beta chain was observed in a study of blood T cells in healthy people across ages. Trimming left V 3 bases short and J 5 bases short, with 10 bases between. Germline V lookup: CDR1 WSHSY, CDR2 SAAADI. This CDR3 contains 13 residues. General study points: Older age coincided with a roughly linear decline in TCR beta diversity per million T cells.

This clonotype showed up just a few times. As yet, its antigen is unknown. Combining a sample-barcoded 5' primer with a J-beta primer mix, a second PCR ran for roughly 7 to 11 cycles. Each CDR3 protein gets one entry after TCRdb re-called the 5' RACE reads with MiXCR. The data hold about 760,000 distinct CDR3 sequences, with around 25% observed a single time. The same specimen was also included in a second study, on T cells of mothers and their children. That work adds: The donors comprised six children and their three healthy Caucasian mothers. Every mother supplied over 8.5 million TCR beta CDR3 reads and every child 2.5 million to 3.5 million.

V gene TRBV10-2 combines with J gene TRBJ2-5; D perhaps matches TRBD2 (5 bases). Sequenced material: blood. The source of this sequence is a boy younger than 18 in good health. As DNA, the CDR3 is TGCGCCAGCAGTGAACACCGGAGGGAGACCCAGTACTTC. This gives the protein CASSEHRRETQYF.